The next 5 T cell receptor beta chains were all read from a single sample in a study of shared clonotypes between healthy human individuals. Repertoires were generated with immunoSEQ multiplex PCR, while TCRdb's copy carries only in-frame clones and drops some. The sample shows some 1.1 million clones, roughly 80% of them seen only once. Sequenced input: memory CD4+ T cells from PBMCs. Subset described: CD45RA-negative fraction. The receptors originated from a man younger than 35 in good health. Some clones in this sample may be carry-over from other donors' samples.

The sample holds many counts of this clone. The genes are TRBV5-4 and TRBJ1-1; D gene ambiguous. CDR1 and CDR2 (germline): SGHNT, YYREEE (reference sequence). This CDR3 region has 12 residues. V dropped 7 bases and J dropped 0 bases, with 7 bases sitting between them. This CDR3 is CASWNMNTEAFF. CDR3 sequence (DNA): TGTGCCAGCTGGAATATGAACACTGAAGCTTTCTTT. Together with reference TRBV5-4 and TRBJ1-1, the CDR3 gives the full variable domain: ETGVTQSPTHLIKTRGQQVTLRCSSQSGHNTVSWYQQALGQGPQFIFQYYREEENGRGNFPPRFSGLQFPNYSSELNVNALELDDSALYLCASWNMNTEAFFGQGTRLTVV.

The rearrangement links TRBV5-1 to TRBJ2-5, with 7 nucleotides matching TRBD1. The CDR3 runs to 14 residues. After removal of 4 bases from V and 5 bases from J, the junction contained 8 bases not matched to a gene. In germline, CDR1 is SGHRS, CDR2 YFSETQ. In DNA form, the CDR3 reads TGCGCCAGCAGCCGGGACAGCATAGGGGAGACCCAGTACTTC. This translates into CASSRDSIGETQYF.

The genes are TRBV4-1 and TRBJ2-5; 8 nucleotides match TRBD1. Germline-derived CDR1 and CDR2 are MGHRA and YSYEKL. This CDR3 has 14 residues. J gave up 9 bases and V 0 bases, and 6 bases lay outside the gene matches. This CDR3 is CASSQDPGGRAQYF. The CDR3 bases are TGCGCCAGCAGCCAAGACCCAGGGGGCAGGGCCCAGTACTTC.

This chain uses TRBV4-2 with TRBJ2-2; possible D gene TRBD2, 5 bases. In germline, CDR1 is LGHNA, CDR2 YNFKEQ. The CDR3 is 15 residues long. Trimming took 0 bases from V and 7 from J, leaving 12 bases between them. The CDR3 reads CASSQDRQGSGELFF. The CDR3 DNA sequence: TGTGCCAGCAGCCAAGATCGACAAGGGAGCGGGGAGCTGTTTTTT.

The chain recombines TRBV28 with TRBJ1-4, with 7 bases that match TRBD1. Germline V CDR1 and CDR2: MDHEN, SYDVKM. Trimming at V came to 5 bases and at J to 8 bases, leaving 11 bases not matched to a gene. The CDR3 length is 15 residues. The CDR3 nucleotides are TGTGCCAGCAGTCGCCCCGCAAGGGGGCAAGAAAAACTGTTTTTT. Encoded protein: CASSRPARGQEKLFF.